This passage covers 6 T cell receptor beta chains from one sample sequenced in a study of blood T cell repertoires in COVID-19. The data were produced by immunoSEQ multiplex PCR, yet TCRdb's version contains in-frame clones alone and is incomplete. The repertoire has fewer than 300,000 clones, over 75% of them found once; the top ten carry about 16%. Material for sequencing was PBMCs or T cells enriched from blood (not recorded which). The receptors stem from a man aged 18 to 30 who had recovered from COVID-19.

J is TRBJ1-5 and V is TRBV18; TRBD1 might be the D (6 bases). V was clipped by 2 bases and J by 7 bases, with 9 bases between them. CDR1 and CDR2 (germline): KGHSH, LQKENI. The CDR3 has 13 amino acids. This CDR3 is CASSPIGQQPQHF. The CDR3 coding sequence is TGTGCCAGCTCACCAATAGGACAGCAGCCCCAGCATTTT.

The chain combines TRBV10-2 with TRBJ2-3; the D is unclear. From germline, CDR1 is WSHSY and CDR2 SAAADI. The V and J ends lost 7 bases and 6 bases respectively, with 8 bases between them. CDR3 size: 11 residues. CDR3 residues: CASTVADTQYF. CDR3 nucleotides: TGCGCCAGCACCGTCGCGGATACGCAGTATTTT.

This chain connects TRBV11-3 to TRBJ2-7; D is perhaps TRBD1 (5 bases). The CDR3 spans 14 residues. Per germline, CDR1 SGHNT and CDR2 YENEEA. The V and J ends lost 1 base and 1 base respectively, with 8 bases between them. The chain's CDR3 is CASSLVDSSYEQYF. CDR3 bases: TGTGCCAGCAGCTTAGTCGACAGTTCCTACGAGCAGTACTTC.

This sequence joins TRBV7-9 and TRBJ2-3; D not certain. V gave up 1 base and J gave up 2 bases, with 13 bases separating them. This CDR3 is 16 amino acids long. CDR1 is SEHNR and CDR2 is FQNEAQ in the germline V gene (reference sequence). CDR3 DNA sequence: TGTGCCAGCAGCTTAGTAACATTAATTATCACAGATACGCAGTATTTT. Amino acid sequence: CASSLVTLIITDTQYF. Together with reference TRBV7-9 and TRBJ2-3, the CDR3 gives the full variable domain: DTGVSQNPRHKITKRGQNVTFRCDPISEHNRLYWYRQTLGQGPEFLTYFQNEAQLEKSRLLSDRFSAERPKGSFSTLEIQRTEQGDSAMYLCASSLVTLIITDTQYFGPGTRLTVL.

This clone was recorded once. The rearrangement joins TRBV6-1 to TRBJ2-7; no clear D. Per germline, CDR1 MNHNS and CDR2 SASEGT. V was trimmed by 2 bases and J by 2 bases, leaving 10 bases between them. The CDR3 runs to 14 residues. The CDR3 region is CASSEYTQAYEQYF. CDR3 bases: TGTGCCAGCAGTGAATATACCCAGGCCTACGAGCAGTACTTC.

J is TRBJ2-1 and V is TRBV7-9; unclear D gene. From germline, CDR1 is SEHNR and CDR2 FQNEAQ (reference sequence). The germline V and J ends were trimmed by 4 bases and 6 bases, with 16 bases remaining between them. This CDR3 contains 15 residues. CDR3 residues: CASSYHESPGNEQFF. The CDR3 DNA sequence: TGTGCCAGCAGCTACCACGAATCTCCAGGCAATGAGCAGTTCTTC. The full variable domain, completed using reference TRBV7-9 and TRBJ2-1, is DTGVSQNPRHKITKRGQNVTFRCDPISEHNRLYWYRQTLGQGPEFLTYFQNEAQLEKSRLLSDRFSAERPKGSFSTLEIQRTEQGDSAMYLCASSYHESPGNEQFFGPGTRLTVL.